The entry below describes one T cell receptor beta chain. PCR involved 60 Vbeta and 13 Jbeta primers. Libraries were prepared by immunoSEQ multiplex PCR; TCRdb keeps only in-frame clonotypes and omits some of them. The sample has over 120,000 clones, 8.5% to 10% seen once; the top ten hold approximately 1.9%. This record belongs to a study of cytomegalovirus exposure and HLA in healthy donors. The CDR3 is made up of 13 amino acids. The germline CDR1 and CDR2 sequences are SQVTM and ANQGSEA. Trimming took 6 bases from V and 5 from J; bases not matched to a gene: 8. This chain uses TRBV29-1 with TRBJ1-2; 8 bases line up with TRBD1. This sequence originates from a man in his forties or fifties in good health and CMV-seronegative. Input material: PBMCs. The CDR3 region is CSVRTGPEYGYTF. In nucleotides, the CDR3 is TGCAGCGTCCGGACAGGGCCAGAGTATGGCTACACCTTC. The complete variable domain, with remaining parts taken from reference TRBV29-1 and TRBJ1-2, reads SAVISQKPSRDICQRGTSLTIQCQVDSQVTMMFWYRQQPGQSLTLIATANQGSEATYESGFVIDKFPISRPNLTFSTLTVSNMSPEDSSIYLCSVRTGPEYGYTFGSGTRLTVV.